The clone carrying this T cell receptor beta chain was seen a single time. Its target is not known. V gave up 0 bases and J gave up 3 bases, with 10 bases separating them. CDR1 and CDR2 (germline): SGHRS, YFSETQ. The CDR3 runs to 14 residues. Sequencing was performed with immunoSEQ multiplex PCR; in TCRdb, only in-frame clones are kept and a portion is missing. The sample records 25,000 to 30,000 clones, 55% to 70% being singletons. This entry belongs to a study of cytotoxic CD8 clonotypes in ibrutinib-treated CLL. For the study at large: On average, each sample had 255,043 productive templates and 96,000 or so productive rearrangements.

The study's findings and limits: Progressing and sustained-remission patients had different sampling times. A rise in clonality was seen at ibrutinib response, and a fall back toward baseline was seen at progression.

The sample consisted of PBMCs, taken after 24 months of ibrutinib treatment. V usage is TRBV5-1 and J usage is TRBJ2-7, with unresolved D. The receptor was isolated from a human donor with chronic lymphocytic leukemia. CDR3 residues: CASSLVVGRYEQYF. CDR3 sequence (DNA): TGCGCCAGCAGCTTGGTGGTCGGGCGCTACGAGCAGTACTTC. Together with reference TRBV5-1 and TRBJ2-7, the CDR3 gives the full variable domain: KAGVTQTPRYLIKTRGQQVTLSCSPISGHRSVSWYQQTPGQGLQFLFEYFSETQRNKGNFPGRFSGRQFSNSRSEMNVSTLELGDSALYLCASSLVVGRYEQYFGPGTRLTVT.